This T cell receptor (beta chain) was recovered during a study of blood T cell repertoires in COVID-19. Generated by immunoSEQ multiplex PCR, the TCRdb table keeps only in-frame clones and is missing some. The sample has 150,000 or so clones, roughly four fifths seen once. The length of the CDR3 is 15 residues. From germline, CDR1 is DFQATT and CDR2 SNEGSKA (reference sequence). Trimming shortened V by 3 bases and J by 0 bases, and 13 bases separated the two germline ends. The sequence derives from a human donor with acute or convalescent COVID-19. The donor label of this sample is uncertain. This chain connects TRBV20-1 to TRBJ2-3, with unresolved D. The material sequenced was peripheral blood. The CDR3 DNA follows: TGCAGTGCTAGTCGCCCGACTCAGAGCACAGATACGCAGTATTTT. Translation gives CSASRPTQSTDTQYF.